This T cell receptor (beta chain) was observed in a study of memory CD4+ T cells and cytomegalovirus serostatus. Study at large: Donors were healthy Belgian adults, 10 or so CMV seropositive and fewer than 30 seronegative.

The V gene end was trimmed by 2 bases and the J gene end by 6 bases; junction bases not matched to a gene: 4. The CDR3 covers 15 residues. The germline gives CDR1 SGHNT, CDR2 YYREEE (reference sequence). Study results and caveats: About two fifths of the roughly 150 known CMV-associated TCRbeta sequences appeared in CD4+ memory.

Comment on this clone: Its antigen is not known.

The sort gate was single viable CD3+CD4+CD8-CD45RO+ cells for memory CD4+ T cells. Donors' CMV status reflects serum IgG against pp150, pp28, p38, p52. Under the authors' procedure: After removing out-of-frame reads, under 2.5 million distinct TCRbeta sequences remained. The assay was immunoSEQ multiplex PCR, and TCRdb's table has in-frame clones only and misses some. That table supplies the V and J calls and clone size; D and trimming were determined from the DNA. The sample lists approximately 52,000 clones; around 82% were seen once. V usage is TRBV5-4 and J usage is TRBJ1-6, with 8 positions matching TRBD1. Sequences were obtained from memory CD4+ T cells from blood. This sequence originates from an adult in good health and CMV-seronegative. The CDR3 DNA follows: TGTGCCAGCAGCTTACCAGGACAGGGTAATTCACCCCTCCACTTT. Translated, it gives CASSLPGQGNSPLHF.